This T cell receptor beta chain was recovered during a study of T-cell memory formation after mild COVID-19. Constant-segment primers and 5'RACE yielded cDNA libraries for TCR alpha and TCR beta, each carrying sample barcodes and UMIs. TCRdb re-analysed the 5' RACE reads in MiXCR, keeping a single row per CDR3 protein. The sample yields about 420,000 distinct CDR3 sequences, more than 20% seen once. Germline CDR1 LGHNA, CDR2 YSLEER. CDR3 length equals 15 residues. V lost 3 bases and J lost 1; bases outside the gene matches: 3. In this sample, this clonotype turned up a few times. The antigen remains undetermined. Whole-study findings and limits: Among CD4+ contracting clones, most were CM and EM, and CD8+ ones EMRA. Pre-infection memory showed some responding clones, and this suggested that cross-reactive memory joined.

The J gene is TRBJ2-3, the V gene TRBV4-3; 8 bases match TRBD1. The TCR comes from an adult woman who had mild COVID-19 (a few samples of this study predate the infection). Cell type and time point are not known. Sequenced input: PBMCs or a T cell subset sorted from them (not recorded which). The CDR3 region has the DNA TGCGCCAGCAGCCATGTACAGGGGGGCACAGATACGCAGTATTTT. Protein product: CASSHVQGGTDTQYF.